This note documents a single T cell receptor (beta chain) sequence. Its antigen is still unknown. The record originates from a study of cytomegalovirus exposure and HLA in healthy donors. Vbeta (60) and Jbeta (13) primers were used in the PCR. Assay: immunoSEQ multiplex PCR; the TCRdb copy retains only in-frame clones and omits some. The sample contains 160,000 or so clones, about 80% of which appear only once. Study results and limitations: Later examination showed HLA-associated TCR beta chains had greater clonal expansion than equally common others. Apparent HLA restriction characterized most CMV-associated TCR beta chains in a later analysis. Some highly shared sequence variants likely arose as a pipeline artifact. A later analysis reportedly found fewer N-insertions in an Asian-associated ancestry cluster than the approximately 700-donor mean.

This clonotype originated in a man aged 18 to 30 in good health and CMV-seropositive. The sample was PBMCs.

The CDR3 DNA is TGTGCCAGCAGTGATGCCAGGACAGGGGGGTTCTACGGCTACACCTTC. It specifies CASSDARTGGFYGYTF. The chain is built from TRBV2 and TRBJ1-2, with 10 nucleotides matching TRBD1. The J segment lost 8 bases and the V segment lost 3 bases, leaving 12 bases of the junction unmatched. The germline V gene encodes CDR1 SNHLY and CDR2 FYNNEI. This CDR3 is built from 16 residues.